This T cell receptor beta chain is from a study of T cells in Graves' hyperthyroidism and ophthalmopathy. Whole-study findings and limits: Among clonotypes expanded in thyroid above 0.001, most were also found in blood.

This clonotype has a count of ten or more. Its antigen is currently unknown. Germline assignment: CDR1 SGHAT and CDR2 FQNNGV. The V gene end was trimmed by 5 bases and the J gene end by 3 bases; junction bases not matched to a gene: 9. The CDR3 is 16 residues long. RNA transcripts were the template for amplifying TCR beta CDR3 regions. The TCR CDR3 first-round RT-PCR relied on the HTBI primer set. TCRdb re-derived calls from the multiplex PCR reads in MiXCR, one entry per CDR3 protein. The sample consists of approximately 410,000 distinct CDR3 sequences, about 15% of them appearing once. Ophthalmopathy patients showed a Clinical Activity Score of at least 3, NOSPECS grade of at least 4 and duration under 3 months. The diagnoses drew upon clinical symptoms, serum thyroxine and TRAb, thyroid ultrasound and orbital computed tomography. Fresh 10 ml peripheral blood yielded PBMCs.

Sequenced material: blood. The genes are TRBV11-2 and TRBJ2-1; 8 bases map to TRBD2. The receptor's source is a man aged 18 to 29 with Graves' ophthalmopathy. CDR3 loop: CASSPVRGGFYNEQFF. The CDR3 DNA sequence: TGTGCCAGCAGCCCCGTCCGGGGGGGGTTCTACAATGAGCAGTTCTTC.